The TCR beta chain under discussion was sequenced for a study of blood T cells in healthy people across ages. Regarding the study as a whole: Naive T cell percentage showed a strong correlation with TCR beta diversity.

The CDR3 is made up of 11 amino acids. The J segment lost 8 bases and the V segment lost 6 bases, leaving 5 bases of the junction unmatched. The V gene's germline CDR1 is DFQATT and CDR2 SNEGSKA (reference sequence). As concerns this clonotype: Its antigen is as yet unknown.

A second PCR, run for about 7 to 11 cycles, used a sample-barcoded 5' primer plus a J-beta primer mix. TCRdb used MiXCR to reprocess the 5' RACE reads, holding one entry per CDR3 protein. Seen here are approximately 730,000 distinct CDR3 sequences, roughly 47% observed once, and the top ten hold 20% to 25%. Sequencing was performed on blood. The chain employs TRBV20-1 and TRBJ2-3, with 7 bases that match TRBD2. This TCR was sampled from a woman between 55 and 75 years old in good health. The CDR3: CSAPREGTQYF. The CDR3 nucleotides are TGCAGTGCCCCCAGGGAGGGTACGCAGTATTTT.